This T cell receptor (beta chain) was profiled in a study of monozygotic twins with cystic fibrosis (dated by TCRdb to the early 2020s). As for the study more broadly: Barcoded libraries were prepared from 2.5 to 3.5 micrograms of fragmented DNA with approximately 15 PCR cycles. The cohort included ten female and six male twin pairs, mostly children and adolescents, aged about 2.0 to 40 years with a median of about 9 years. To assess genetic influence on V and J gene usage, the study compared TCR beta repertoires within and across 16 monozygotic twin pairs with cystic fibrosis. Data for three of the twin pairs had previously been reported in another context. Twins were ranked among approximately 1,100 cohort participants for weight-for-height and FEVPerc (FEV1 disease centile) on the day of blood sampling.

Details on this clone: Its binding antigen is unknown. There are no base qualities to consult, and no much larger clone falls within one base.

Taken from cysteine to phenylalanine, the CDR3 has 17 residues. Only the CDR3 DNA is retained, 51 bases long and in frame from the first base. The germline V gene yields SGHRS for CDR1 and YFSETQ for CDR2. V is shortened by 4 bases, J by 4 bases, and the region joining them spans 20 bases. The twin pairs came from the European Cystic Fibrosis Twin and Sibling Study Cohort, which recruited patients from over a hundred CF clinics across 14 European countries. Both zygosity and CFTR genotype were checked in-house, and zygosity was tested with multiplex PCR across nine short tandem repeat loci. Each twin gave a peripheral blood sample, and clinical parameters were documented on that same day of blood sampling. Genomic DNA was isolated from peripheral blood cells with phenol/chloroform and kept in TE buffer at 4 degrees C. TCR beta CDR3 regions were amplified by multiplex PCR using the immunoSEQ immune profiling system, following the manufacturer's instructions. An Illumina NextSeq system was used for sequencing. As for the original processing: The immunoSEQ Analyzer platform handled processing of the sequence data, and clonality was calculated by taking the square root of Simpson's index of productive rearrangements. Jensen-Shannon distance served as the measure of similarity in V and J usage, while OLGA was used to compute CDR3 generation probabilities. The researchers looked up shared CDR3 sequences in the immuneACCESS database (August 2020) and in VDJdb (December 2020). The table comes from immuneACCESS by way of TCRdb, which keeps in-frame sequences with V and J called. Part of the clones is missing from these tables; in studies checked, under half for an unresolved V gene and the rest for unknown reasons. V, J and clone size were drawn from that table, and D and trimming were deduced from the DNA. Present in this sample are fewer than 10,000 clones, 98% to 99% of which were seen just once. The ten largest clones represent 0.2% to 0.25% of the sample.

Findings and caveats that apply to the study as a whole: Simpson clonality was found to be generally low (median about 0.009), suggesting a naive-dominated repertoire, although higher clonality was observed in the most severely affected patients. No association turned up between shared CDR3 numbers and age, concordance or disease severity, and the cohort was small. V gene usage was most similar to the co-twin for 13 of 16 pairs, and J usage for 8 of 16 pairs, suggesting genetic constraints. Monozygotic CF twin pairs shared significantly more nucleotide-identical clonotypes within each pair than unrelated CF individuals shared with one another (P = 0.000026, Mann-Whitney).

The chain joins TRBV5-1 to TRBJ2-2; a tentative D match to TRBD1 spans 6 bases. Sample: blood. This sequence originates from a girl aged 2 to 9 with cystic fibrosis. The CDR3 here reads CASSLKQGLVGTGELFF. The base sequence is TGCGCCAGCAGCCTAAAACAGGGTCTGGTGGGCACCGGGGAGCTGTTTTTT.